The clone carrying this T cell receptor beta chain was detected a few times. A single record per CDR3 protein comes from TCRdb applying MiXCR to the 5' RACE reads. The profile shows 600,000 to 700,000 distinct CDR3 sequences, 21% of them singletons. This entry comes from a study of identical twins. J lost 3 bases, V lost 4 bases, and 7 bases had no gene match. The CDR3 has 14 amino acids. The germline V gene has CDR1 DFQATT and CDR2 SNEGSKA (reference sequence). These data also featured in a second study, about T cells expressing NK-cell markers. That source adds: With an anti-gamma-delta TCR antibody, sorting in several experiments was kept to alpha-beta TCR T cells.

The rearrangement uses TRBV20-1 and TRBJ2-7; 9 bases map to TRBD2. The TCR originated in a woman aged 18-35 years in good health. Sequenced input: PBMCs. CDR3 DNA sequence: TGCAGTGCTAAACGACTAGCGGCCCACTACGAGCAGTACTTC. Its protein product is CSAKRLAAHYEQYF.